This T cell receptor beta chain originates from a study of blood T cells in healthy people across ages. This clonotype showed up many times. Its antigen is unknown. Then a second PCR, running roughly 7 to 11 cycles, was carried out with a sample-barcoded 5' primer and a J-beta primer mix. TCRdb re-called the 5' RACE reads with MiXCR, one entry per CDR3 protein. The sample records approximately 1,100,000 distinct CDR3 sequences, more than 40% being singletons. Notes on the study in general: A greater number of naive CD4+ cells and higher diversity distinguished long-lived donors from aged donors.

The CDR3 has 15 residues. From germline, CDR1 is LNHNV and CDR2 YYDKDF (reference sequence). V was trimmed by 1 base and J by 4 bases, leaving 13 bases between them. Sequencing was done on a sample of blood. The chain is built from TRBV15 and TRBJ1-1; D unclear. The TCR sequence derives from a woman aged 55-75 years in good health. CDR3: CATSRVPLLGTEAFF. As DNA, the CDR3 is TGTGCCACCAGCAGAGTCCCCTTATTGGGCACTGAAGCTTTCTTT.